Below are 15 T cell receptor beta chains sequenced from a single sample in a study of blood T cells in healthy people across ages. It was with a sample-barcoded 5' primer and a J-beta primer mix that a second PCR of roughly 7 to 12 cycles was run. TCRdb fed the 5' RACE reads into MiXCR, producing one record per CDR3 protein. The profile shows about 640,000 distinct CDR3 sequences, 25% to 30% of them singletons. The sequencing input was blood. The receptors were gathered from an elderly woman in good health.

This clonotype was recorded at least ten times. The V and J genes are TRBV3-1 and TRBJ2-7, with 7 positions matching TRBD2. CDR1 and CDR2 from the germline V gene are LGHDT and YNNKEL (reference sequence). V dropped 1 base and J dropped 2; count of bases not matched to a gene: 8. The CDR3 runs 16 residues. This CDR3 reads CASSQGMRGFTYEQYF. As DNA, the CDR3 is TGTGCCAGCAGCCAAGGGATGCGGGGGTTCACCTACGAGCAGTACTTC.

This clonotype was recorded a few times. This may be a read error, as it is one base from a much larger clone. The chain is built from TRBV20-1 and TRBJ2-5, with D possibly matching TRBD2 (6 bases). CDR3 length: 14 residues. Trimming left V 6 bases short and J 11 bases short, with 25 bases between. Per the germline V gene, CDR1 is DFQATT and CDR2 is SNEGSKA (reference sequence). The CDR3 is CSAPRPGVLNEQYF. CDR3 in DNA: TGCAGTGCCCCGAGGCCGGGGGTTCTCAATGAGCAGTACTTC.

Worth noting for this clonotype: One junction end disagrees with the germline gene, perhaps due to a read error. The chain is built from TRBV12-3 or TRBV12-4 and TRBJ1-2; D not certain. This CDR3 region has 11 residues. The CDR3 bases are TGTGCCAGCAGCCTGGGATATGGCAACACCTTC. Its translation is CASSLGYGNTF.

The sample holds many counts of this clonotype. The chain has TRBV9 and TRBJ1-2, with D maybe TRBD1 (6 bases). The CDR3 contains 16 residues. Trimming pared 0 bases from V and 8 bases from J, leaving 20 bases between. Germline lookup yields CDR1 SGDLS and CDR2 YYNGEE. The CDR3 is CASSVAPHRDMGGYTF. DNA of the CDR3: TGTGCCAGCAGCGTAGCCCCTCACAGGGATATGGGAGGCTACACCTTC.

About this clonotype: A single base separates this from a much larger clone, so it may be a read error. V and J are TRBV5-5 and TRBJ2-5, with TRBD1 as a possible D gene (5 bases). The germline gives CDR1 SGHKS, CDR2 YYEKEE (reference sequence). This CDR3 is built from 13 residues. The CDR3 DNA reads TGTGCCAGCAGCTTGAGTGGACAAGAGGCCCAGTACTTC. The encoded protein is CASSLSGQEAQYF.

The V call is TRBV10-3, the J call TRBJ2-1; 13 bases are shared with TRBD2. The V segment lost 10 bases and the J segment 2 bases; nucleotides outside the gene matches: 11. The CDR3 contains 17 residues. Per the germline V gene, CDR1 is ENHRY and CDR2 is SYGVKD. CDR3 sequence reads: CATRTSGSMTAYNEQFF. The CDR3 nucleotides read TGTGCCACACGGACTAGCGGGAGTATGACCGCCTACAATGAGCAGTTCTTC.

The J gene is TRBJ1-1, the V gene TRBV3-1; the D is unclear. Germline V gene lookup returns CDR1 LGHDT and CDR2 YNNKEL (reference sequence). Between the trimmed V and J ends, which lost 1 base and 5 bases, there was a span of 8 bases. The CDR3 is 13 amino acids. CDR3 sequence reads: CASSQVQATEAFF. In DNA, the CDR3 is TGTGCCAGCAGCCAAGTTCAGGCAACTGAAGCTTTCTTT.

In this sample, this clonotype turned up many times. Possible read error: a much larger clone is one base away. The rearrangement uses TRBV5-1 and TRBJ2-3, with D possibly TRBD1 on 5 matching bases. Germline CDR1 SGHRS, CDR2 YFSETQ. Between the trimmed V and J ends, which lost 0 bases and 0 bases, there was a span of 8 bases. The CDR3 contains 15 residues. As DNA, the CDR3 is TGCGCCAGCAGCTTGGTAGGGGATAGCACAGATACGCAGTATTTT. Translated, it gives CASSLVGDSTDTQYF.

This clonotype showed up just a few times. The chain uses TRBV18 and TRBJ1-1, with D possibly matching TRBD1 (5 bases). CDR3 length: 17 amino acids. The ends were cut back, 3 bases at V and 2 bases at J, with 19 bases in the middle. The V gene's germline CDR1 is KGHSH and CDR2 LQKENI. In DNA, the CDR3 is TGTGCCAGCTCACCGCGGGGCGTGGGCAGGGAAAACACTGAAGCTTTCTTT. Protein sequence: CASSPRGVGRENTEAFF.

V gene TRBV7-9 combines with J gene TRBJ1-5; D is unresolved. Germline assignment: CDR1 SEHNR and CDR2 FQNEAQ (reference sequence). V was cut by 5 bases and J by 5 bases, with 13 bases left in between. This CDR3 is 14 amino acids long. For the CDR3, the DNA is TGTGCCAGCAGCCCAATTGACGGAGATCAGCCCCAGCATTTT. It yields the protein CASSPIDGDQPQHF.

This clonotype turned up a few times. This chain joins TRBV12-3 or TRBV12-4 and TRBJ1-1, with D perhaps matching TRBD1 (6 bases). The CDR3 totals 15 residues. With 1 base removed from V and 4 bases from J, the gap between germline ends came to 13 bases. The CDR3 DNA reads TGTGCCAGCAGTTTAGAACCGACCAGGGGCACTGAAGCTTTCTTT. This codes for CASSLEPTRGTEAFF.

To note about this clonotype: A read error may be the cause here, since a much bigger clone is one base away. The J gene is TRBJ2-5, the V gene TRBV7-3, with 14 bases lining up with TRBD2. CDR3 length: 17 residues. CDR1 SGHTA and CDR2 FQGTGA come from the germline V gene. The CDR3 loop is CASSLTSGGARRETQCF. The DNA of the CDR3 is TGTGCCAGCAGCCTGACTAGCGGGGGGGCTAGGAGAGAGACCCAGTGCTTC.

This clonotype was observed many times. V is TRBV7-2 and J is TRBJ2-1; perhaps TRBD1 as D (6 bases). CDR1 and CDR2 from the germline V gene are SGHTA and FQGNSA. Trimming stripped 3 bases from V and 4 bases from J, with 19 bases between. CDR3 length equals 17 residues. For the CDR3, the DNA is TGTGCCAGCAGCTTCGTTTTTGGGGGCGGCTTTTACAATGAGCAGTTCTTC. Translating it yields CASSFVFGGGFYNEQFF.

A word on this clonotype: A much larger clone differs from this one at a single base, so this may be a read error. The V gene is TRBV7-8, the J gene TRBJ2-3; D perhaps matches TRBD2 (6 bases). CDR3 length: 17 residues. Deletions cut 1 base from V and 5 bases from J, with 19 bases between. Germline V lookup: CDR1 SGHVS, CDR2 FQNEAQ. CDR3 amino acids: CASSLGTNSLQGDTQYF. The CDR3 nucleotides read TGTGCCAGCAGCTTAGGGACTAACTCCCTCCAGGGAGATACGCAGTATTTT.

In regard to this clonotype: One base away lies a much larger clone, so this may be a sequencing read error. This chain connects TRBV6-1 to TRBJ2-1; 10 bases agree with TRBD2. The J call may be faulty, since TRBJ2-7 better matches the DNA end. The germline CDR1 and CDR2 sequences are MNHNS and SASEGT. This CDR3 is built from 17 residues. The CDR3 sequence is CASSPLSGGASYNEQYF. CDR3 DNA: TGTGCCAGCTCCCCTTTGAGCGGGGGGGCCTCCTACAATGAGCAGTACTTC.